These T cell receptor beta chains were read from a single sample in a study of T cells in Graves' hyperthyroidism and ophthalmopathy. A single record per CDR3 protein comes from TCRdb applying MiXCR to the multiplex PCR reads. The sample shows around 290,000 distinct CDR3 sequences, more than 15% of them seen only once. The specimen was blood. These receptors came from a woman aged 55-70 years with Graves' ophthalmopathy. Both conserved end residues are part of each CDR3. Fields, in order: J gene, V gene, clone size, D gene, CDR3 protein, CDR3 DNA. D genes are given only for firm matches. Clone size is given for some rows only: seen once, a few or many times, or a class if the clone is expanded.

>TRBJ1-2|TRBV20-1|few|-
CSAYRNGYADRSNYGYTF
TGCAGTGCTTATAGGAACGGGTACGCAGACCGGTCTAACTATGGCTACACCTTC
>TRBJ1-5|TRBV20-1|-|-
CSAKTGGQPQHF
TGCAGTGCTAAGACTGGGGGTCAGCCCCAGCATTTT
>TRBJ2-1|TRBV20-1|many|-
CSSGGPSYNEQFF
TGCAGTTCCGGGGGCCCCTCCTACAATGAGCAGTTCTTC
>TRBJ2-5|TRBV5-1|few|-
CASSSGPGGETQYF
TGCGCCAGCAGCTCTGGACCGGGCGGTGAGACCCAGTACTTC
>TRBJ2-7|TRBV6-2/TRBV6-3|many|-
CASTDTTTASYEQYF
TGTGCCAGCACCGATACGACGACAGCATCCTACGAGCAGTACTTC
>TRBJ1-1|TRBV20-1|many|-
CSARGYGNTEAFF
TGCAGTGCTAGGGGGTATGGGAACACTGAAGCTTTCTTT
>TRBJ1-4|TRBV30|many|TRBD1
CAWSVQGTSTNEKLFF
TGTGCCTGGAGTGTACAGGGGACTTCAACTAATGAAAAACTGTTTTTT
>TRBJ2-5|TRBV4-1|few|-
CASSPDSRLKETQYF
TGCGCCAGCAGTCCTGACAGTAGGCTTAAAGAGACCCAGTACTTC
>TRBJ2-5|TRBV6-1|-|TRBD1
CASSGTVETQYF
TGTGCCAGCAGCGGGACAGTGGAGACCCAGTACTTC
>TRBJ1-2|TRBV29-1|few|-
CSAEGFYGYTF
TGCAGCGCCGAGGGGTTCTATGGCTACACCTTC
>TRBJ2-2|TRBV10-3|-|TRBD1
CATPGQGSTGELFF
TGTGCCACCCCGGGACAGGGGAGCACCGGGGAGCTGTTTTTT
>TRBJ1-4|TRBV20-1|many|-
CSARAGDEKLFF
TGCAGTGCTAGGGCAGGGGATGAAAAACTGTTTTTT
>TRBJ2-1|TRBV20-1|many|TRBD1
CSARDTTGRSYNEQFF
TGCAGTGCTAGAGATACGACAGGGCGTTCCTACAATGAGCAGTTCTTC
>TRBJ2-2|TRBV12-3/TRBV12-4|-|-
CASSLVGFSTGELFF
TGTGCCAGCAGTTTAGTAGGGTTTTCTACCGGGGAGCTGTTTTTT
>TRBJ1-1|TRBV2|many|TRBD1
CASSGEGATNTEAFF
TGTGCCAGCAGTGGGGAGGGGGCGACGAACACTGAAGCTTTCTTT